The sequence of this T cell receptor (beta chain) was determined in a study of tissue T cells after allogeneic stem cell transplantation. Concerning this clone itself: This sample includes further DNA sequences coding for the same CDR3.

V dropped 0 bases and J dropped 7 bases, with 7 bases sitting between them. The CDR3 loop spans 13 amino acids. The germline V gene has CDR1 LGHDT and CDR2 YNNKEL (reference sequence). TCRdb's copy holds only in-frame clones and misses some; the assay was immunoSEQ multiplex PCR. The sample carries approximately 12,000 clones, around two thirds recorded once. The sequence came from a woman aged 18-55 years with breast cancer. The starting material was tissue from the right colon, obtained at autopsy. The rearrangement links TRBV3-1 (or the pseudogene TRBV3-2) to TRBJ1-5; the D is unclear. The CDR3 nucleotides read TGTGCCAGCAGCCAAGACGTGGGCCAGCCCCAGCATTTT. Amino acids: CASSQDVGQPQHF.